This entry lists 17 T cell receptor beta chains sequenced from one sample in a study of blood T cell repertoires in COVID-19 (TCRdb year 2020). Libraries were prepared through the immunoSEQ multiplex PCR assay. Imported from immuneACCESS, the table was reduced by TCRdb to in-frame sequences with V and J called. These copies leave out some clones; in studies compared against another copy, an unresolved V gene accounts for under half, and the cause of the remainder is not known. The sample table shows about 220,000 clones, and about 80% are seen once. Jointly, the top ten make up over 2.5% of the sample. The sample was peripheral blood. These receptors were obtained from a woman aged 25 to 39 who had recovered from COVID-19.

This sequence joins TRBV5-1 and TRBJ1-4; TRBD1 might be the D (5 bases). Germline V gives CDR1 SGHRS, CDR2 YFSETQ. Trimming took off 2 bases at V and 8 bases at J, with 10 bases between the two ends. The CDR3 length is 13 residues. This CDR3 is CASSFGGNEKLFF. CDR3 nucleotide sequence: TGCGCCAGCAGCTTCGGGGGTAACGAAAAACTGTTTTTT.

V usage is TRBV10-2 and J usage is TRBJ2-1, with 12 positions matching TRBD2. Trimming at V came to 11 bases and at J to 5 bases, leaving 4 bases not matched to a gene. CDR1 and CDR2 (germline): WSHSY, SAAADI. The CDR3 sequence is 13 residues long. CDR3 sequence (DNA): TGCGCCGCTAGCGGGAGGGGGGACAATGAGCAGTTCTTC. Translated: CAASGRGDNEQFF.

The chain uses TRBV6-2 or TRBV6-3 and TRBJ1-6, with D perhaps TRBD1 (5 bases). The CDR3 consists of 15 residues. V lost 3 bases, J lost 9 bases, and 15 bases lay in between. Germline CDR1 and CDR2: MNHEY and SVGEGT. The CDR3 loop reads CASSYGGARVSPLHF. In DNA form, the CDR3 reads TGTGCCAGCAGTTATGGAGGGGCGCGGGTTTCACCCCTCCACTTT.

This CDR3 reads CASSSETQYF. For the CDR3, the DNA is TGTGCCAGCAGCTCGGAGACCCAGTACTTC. The chain joins TRBV28 to TRBJ2-5; D is unresolved. V shed 6 bases and J shed 5 bases, with 4 bases lying between them. CDR3 length: 10 residues. From germline, CDR1 is MDHEN and CDR2 SYDVKM.

The rearrangement uses TRBV6-1 and TRBJ1-2, with D uncertain. V was clipped by 3 bases and J by 2 bases, with 4 bases between them. Per germline, CDR1 MNHNS and CDR2 SASEGT. The CDR3 covers 12 residues. In DNA form, the CDR3 reads TGTGCCAGCAGTGACCAAAACTATGGCTACACCTTC. It encodes CASSDQNYGYTF.

The chain is built from TRBV5-1 and TRBJ2-1; possibly TRBD2 for D (7 bases). This CDR3 spans 20 amino acids. V lost 0 bases, J lost 3 bases, and 25 bases lay in between. The germline gives CDR1 SGHRS, CDR2 YFSETQ. For the CDR3, the DNA is TGCGCCAGCAGCTTGGAAGGCGGCAGGGGTCGAGCTAGCGGCTACAATGAGCAGTTCTTC. Translated, it gives CASSLEGGRGRASGYNEQFF.

This chain uses TRBV9 with TRBJ1-2, with D perhaps TRBD1 (6 bases). The germline gives CDR1 SGDLS, CDR2 YYNGEE. The V gene lost 3 bases and the J gene lost 1 base, with 22 bases spanning the gap. The length of the CDR3 is 18 residues. The CDR3 region is CASSAQTGQRLFNYGYTF. DNA of the CDR3: TGTGCCAGCAGCGCACAAACCGGACAGCGTCTTTTTAACTATGGCTACACCTTC.

The chain recombines TRBV7-2 with TRBJ2-1; no firm D call. The CDR3 runs 14 residues. Per germline, CDR1 SGHTA and CDR2 FQGNSA. The germline V and J ends were trimmed by 5 bases and 8 bases, with 16 bases remaining between them. CDR3 amino acids: CASSPGLTGDEQFF. The CDR3 nucleotides are TGTGCCAGCAGCCCCGGCCTGACTGGCGATGAGCAGTTCTTC.

The V call is TRBV7-8, the J call TRBJ1-4; 7 bases agree with TRBD1. The CDR3 has 16 amino acids. After removal of 7 bases from V and 3 bases from J, the junction contained 11 bases not matched to a gene. CDR1 and CDR2 (germline): SGHVS, FQNEAQ. CDR3 bases: TGTGCCAGCACCAACCCTCGGGGACAGCCTAATGAAAAACTGTTTTTT. This gives the protein CASTNPRGQPNEKLFF. Full variable domain (remainder filled in from reference TRBV7-8 and TRBJ1-4): GAGVSQSPRYKVAKRGQDVALRCDPISGHVSLFWYQQALGQGPEFLTYFQNEAQLDKSGLPSDRFFAERPEGSVSTLKIQRTQQEDSAVYLCASTNPRGQPNEKLFFGSGTQLSVL.

DNA for the CDR3: TGTGCCTGGGACAGGGGTCTCGGCGGCTACACCTTC. Encoded protein: CAWDRGLGGYTF. The V gene is TRBV30, the J gene TRBJ1-2; 8 positions agree with TRBD1. The CDR3 runs to 12 residues. Germline lookup yields CDR1 GTSNPN and CDR2 SVGIG (reference sequence). V shed 5 bases and J 8 bases; nucleotides not matched to a gene: 7.

The gene calls are TRBV12-3 or TRBV12-4 and TRBJ2-7; weak D call: TRBD2 (6 bases). The CDR3 is 13 amino acids. V was pared by 3 bases and J by 6 bases, with 12 bases between. CDR3 region: CASSLSGFGEQYF. The CDR3 DNA is TGTGCCAGCAGTTTGAGCGGGTTCGGCGAGCAGTACTTC.

This clone was counted only a few times. This chain connects TRBV5-1 to TRBJ1-5; unclear D gene. Trimming removed 5 bases at V and 0 bases at J, with 18 bases between. This CDR3 contains 17 residues. Germline CDR1 reads SGHRS; CDR2 reads YFSETQ. The DNA for the CDR3 is TGCGCCAGCAGTGTTGAACCAGGTGGTTATAGCAATCAGCCCCAGCATTTT. Protein: CASSVEPGGYSNQPQHF.

The chain employs TRBV28 and TRBJ2-1; D might be TRBD2 (5 bases). Germline-derived CDR1 and CDR2 are MDHEN and SYDVKM. The CDR3 contains 13 residues. Deletions cut 5 bases from V and 5 bases from J, with 10 bases between. CDR3 loop: CASSRGSDNEQFF. The CDR3 region has the DNA TGTGCCAGCAGTCGAGGGTCGGACAATGAGCAGTTCTTC. Full variable domain (missing parts from reference TRBV28 and TRBJ2-1): DVKVTQSSRYLVKRTGEKVFLECVQDMDHENMFWYRQDPGLGLRLIYFSYDVKMKEKGDIPEGYSVSREKKERFSLILESASTNQTSMYLCASSRGSDNEQFFGPGTRLTVL.

The chain has TRBV7-9 and TRBJ2-6; 10 bases fit TRBD2. The CDR3 has 15 residues. Germline CDR1 SEHNR, CDR2 FQNEAQ (reference sequence). Germline trimming cut 5 bases from V and 8 bases from J; bases unmatched to any gene: 6. The DNA for the CDR3 is TGTGCCAGCAGCACCTTAGCGGGAGGACCCAACGTCCTGACTTTC. This gives the protein CASSTLAGGPNVLTF.

This clone was detected once. The rearrangement joins TRBV24-1 to TRBJ2-1; a possible D gene is TRBD2 (6 bases). This CDR3 comprises 16 residues. V was clipped by 3 bases and J by 4 bases, with 15 bases between them. CDR1 is KGHDR, CDR2 SFDVKD, per germline. The CDR3 bases are TGTGCCACCAGTGATAGTGGGGCGGGACTTTACAATGAGCAGTTCTTC. This gives the protein CATSDSGAGLYNEQFF.

The chain couples TRBV9 to TRBJ2-1, with a possible D match to TRBD2 (6 bases). Per the germline V gene, CDR1 is SGDLS and CDR2 is YYNGEE. Trimming removed 2 bases from V and 1 base from J, with 22 bases in between. The CDR3 is 19 residues long. CDR3 sequence (DNA): TGTGCCAGCAGCGTCCCCCCCCTAGGGCTAGCGAGGTCCTACAATGAGCAGTTCTTC. This codes for CASSVPPLGLARSYNEQFF.

The CDR3 spells CSASFLAGGTSEQFF. The CDR3 DNA follows: TGCAGTGCTAGTTTTCTCGCGGGAGGGACCAGTGAGCAGTTCTTC. V usage is TRBV20-1 and J usage is TRBJ2-1, with 9 bases identical to TRBD2. Germline assignment: CDR1 DFQATT and CDR2 SNEGSKA (reference sequence). J was trimmed by 9 bases and V by 3 bases; bases with no gene match: 12. The CDR3 is made up of 15 amino acids.